A single sample is the source of the 23 T cell receptor beta chains below, sequenced in a study of blood T cell repertoires in COVID-19. Measured with immunoSEQ multiplex PCR; TCRdb has only the in-frame clones, and not every one. The table has a few hundred thousand clones, more than 70% seen once; the top ten hold 2% to 2.5%. Sequences were obtained from PBMCs or T cells enriched from blood (not recorded which). Receptors originate from a woman aged 55 to 70 in a cohort exposed to, infected with or recovered from COVID-19 (not recorded which).

This clone appeared a single time. The chain has TRBV5-4 and TRBJ2-5, with D possibly matching TRBD1 (6 bases). The germline V gene encodes CDR1 SGHNT and CDR2 YYREEE (reference sequence). Trimming took off 4 bases at V and 4 bases at J, with 14 bases between the two ends. The CDR3 extends over 14 amino acids. The CDR3 protein is CASSRTQGRETQYF. CDR3 nucleotides: TGTGCCAGCAGCCGCACTCAGGGGAGAGAGACCCAGTACTTC.

The rearrangement joins TRBV4-2 to TRBJ1-2, with 10 bases fitting TRBD1. J lost 9 bases, V lost 4 bases, and 8 bases had no gene match. The CDR3 extends over 14 amino acids. Germline V gene lookup returns CDR1 LGHNA and CDR2 YNFKEQ. The CDR3 DNA reads TGTGCCAGCAGCCTAGGGACAGGGGAACTTAGCTACACCTTC. It specifies CASSLGTGELSYTF.

This clone was counted a single time. The identical CDR3 is also encoded by other nucleotide sequences in the sample. CDR3 in amino acids: CASSLDRVISYEQYF. Written as DNA, the CDR3 is TGTGCCAGCAGCCTTGACAGGGTGATCTCCTACGAGCAGTACTTC. J is TRBJ2-7 and V is TRBV7-2; TRBD1 agrees at 7 bases. Germline lookup yields CDR1 SGHTA and CDR2 FQGNSA. V was clipped by 5 bases and J by 0 bases; unmatched bases: 7. This CDR3 region has 15 residues.

The rearrangement links TRBV27 to TRBJ1-4; D might be TRBD1 (5 bases). V lost 0 bases, J lost 7 bases, and 9 bases lay in between. Germline CDR1 MNHEY, CDR2 SMNVEV (reference sequence). The CDR3 extends over 14 amino acids. For the CDR3, the DNA is TGTGCCAGCAGTTTATCGACAGTCCCTGAAAAACTGTTTTTT. Translating gives CASSLSTVPEKLFF.

The rearrangement joins TRBV7-9 to TRBJ2-4; D perhaps matches TRBD2 (6 bases). CDR3 length equals 18 residues. The V gene's germline CDR1 is SEHNR and CDR2 FQNEAQ (reference sequence). Trimming cost V 4 bases and J 0 bases, with 19 bases left between them. The CDR3 protein is CASSSYLSGYLAKNIQYF. In DNA, the CDR3 is TGTGCCAGCAGCTCATACCTCAGCGGGTATCTAGCCAAAAACATTCAGTACTTC.

The V and J genes are TRBV7-6 and TRBJ1-5; D is possibly TRBD1 (5 bases). Per the germline V gene, CDR1 is SGHVS and CDR2 is FNYEAQ. V was pared by 1 base and J by 7 bases, with 17 bases between. CDR3 length equals 16 residues. CDR3 protein: CASSLGVRGKGQPQHF. CDR3 in DNA: TGTGCCAGCAGCTTAGGAGTAAGGGGAAAAGGCCAGCCCCAGCATTTT.

This sequence joins TRBV28 and TRBJ1-2; D is ambiguous. Germline CDR1 reads MDHEN; CDR2 reads SYDVKM. Trimming pared 3 bases from V and 2 bases from J, leaving 10 bases between. The CDR3 sequence is 14 residues long. The CDR3 spells CASSFEGRNYGYTF. The CDR3 DNA reads TGTGCCAGCAGTTTTGAGGGCAGGAACTATGGCTACACCTTC.

J is TRBJ2-1 and V is TRBV28, with TRBD2 identical over 9 bases. CDR3 size: 17 residues. Germline CDR1 and CDR2: MDHEN and SYDVKM. Losses at the gene ends were 2 bases for V and 7 bases for J; bases not matched to a gene: 12. The CDR3 spells CASSLAREGSFRNEQFF. The CDR3 nucleotides read TGTGCCAGCAGTTTAGCGCGGGAGGGCTCTTTCCGGAATGAGCAGTTCTTC.

The chain recombines TRBV10-2 with TRBJ2-3; unclear D gene. Trimming removed 8 bases from V and 2 bases from J, with 14 bases in between. Germline CDR1 WSHSY, CDR2 SAAADI. The CDR3 sequence is 14 residues long. The CDR3 DNA reads TGCGCCAGCGAGAAACGGTTTGCCACAGATACGCAGTATTTT. This encodes CASEKRFATDTQYF.

This sequence joins TRBV5-1 and TRBJ2-3; D remains unclear. Germline V CDR1 and CDR2: SGHRS, YFSETQ. With 3 bases removed from V and 1 base from J, the gap between germline ends came to 9 bases. The CDR3 consists of 14 residues. CDR3 in DNA: TGCGCCAGCAGCTCTTCTAGTGGCACAGATACGCAGTATTTT. It yields the protein CASSSSSGTDTQYF.

The chain is built from TRBV6-6 and TRBJ2-5; 8 bases fit TRBD2. The CDR3 has 15 residues. Germline V gene data show CDR1 as MNHNY and CDR2 as SVGAGI (reference sequence). J lost 4 bases, V lost 10 bases, and 14 bases had no gene match. CDR3 residues: CATLGTSRGGETQYF. The DNA of the CDR3 is TGTGCCACCCTAGGGACTTCCCGGGGGGGAGAGACCCAGTACTTC.

This rearrangement joins TRBV28 to TRBJ1-2; TRBD1 might be the D (5 bases). The length of the CDR3 is 15 residues. Germline V lookup: CDR1 MDHEN, CDR2 SYDVKM. V lost 4 bases, J lost 5 bases, and 17 bases lay in between. The CDR3 coding sequence is TGTGCCAGCAGTTCCCCCCTGGTCAGGGATTATGGCTACACCTTC. Protein product: CASSSPLVRDYGYTF.

The chain employs TRBV5-4 and TRBJ1-1, with TRBD1 as a possible D gene (5 bases). The V gene lost 4 bases and the J gene lost 1 base, with 11 bases spanning the gap. Germline lookup yields CDR1 SGHNT and CDR2 YYREEE (reference sequence). This CDR3 has 14 residues. This chain's CDR3 is CASSLPDRNTEAFF. CDR3 bases: TGTGCCAGCAGCCTACCAGACAGGAACACTGAAGCTTTCTTT.

CDR3 loop: CASSEIGQGLSYTF. The CDR3 coding sequence is TGTGCCAGCAGTGAAATCGGACAGGGGTTGAGCTACACCTTC. This chain links TRBV2 with TRBJ1-2, with 9 bases fitting TRBD1. With V trimmed by 2 bases and J by 9 bases, 7 bases remained unmatched. Germline CDR1 reads SNHLY; CDR2 reads FYNNEI. This CDR3 has 14 amino acids.

The rearrangement uses TRBV3-1 (or the pseudogene TRBV3-2) and TRBJ1-4; TRBD1 is a possible D gene (5 bases). Trimming pared 4 bases from V and 4 bases from J, leaving 10 bases between. Germline V gene lookup returns CDR1 LGHDT and CDR2 YNNKEL (reference sequence). This CDR3 region has 14 residues. The CDR3 nucleotides read TGTGCCAGCAGCCGAACAGGATTTAATGAAAAACTGTTTTTT. Encoded protein: CASSRTGFNEKLFF.

The chain combines TRBV28 with TRBJ2-7, with no clear D. The CDR3 covers 15 residues. V was clipped by 3 bases and J by 0 bases, with 12 bases between them. Germline V gene lookup returns CDR1 MDHEN and CDR2 SYDVKM. The CDR3 DNA reads as TGTGCCAGCAGTTTTGGTCTGGGCAGCTCCTACGAGCAGTACTTC. This encodes CASSFGLGSSYEQYF.

V usage is TRBV27 and J usage is TRBJ2-3, with TRBD2 matching over 10 bases. The CDR3 is made up of 18 amino acids. Trimming at V came to 5 bases and at J to 2 bases, leaving 13 bases not matched to a gene. The germline CDR1 and CDR2 sequences are MNHEY and SMNVEV (reference sequence). This chain's CDR3 is CASSPRQTSGSSTDTQYF. The CDR3 DNA follows: TGTGCCAGCAGTCCCCGACAGACTAGCGGGTCTTCCACAGATACGCAGTATTTT.

The rearrangement joins TRBV5-5 to TRBJ2-1; D not resolved. The CDR3 extends over 16 amino acids. CDR1 and CDR2 (germline): SGHKS, YYEKEE (reference sequence). V was pared by 1 base and J by 0 bases, with 11 bases between. The CDR3 DNA is TGTGCCAGCAGCTTGCCCCGCGGAAGCTCCTACAATGAGCAGTTCTTC. Translation: CASSLPRGSSYNEQFF.

The V call is TRBV25-1, the J call TRBJ2-1, with 12 bases that match TRBD2. The ends lost 4 bases at V and 5 bases at J; junction bases unmatched: 3. CDR3 length: 15 amino acids. Germline lookup yields CDR1 MGHDK and CDR2 SYGVNS. CDR3 amino acids: CASSVRTSGNNEQFF. In DNA, the CDR3 is TGTGCCAGCAGTGTAAGGACTAGCGGGAACAATGAGCAGTTCTTC. Full variable domain (rest looked up from reference TRBV25-1 and TRBJ2-1): EADIYQTPRYLVIGTGKKITLECSQTMGHDKMYWYQQDPGMELHLIHYSYGVNSTEKGDLSSESTVSRIRTEHFPLTLESARPSHTSQYLCASSVRTSGNNEQFFGPGTRLTVL.

The chain couples TRBV6-1 to TRBJ2-3, with TRBD1 matching over 7 bases. The CDR3 is made up of 16 amino acids. Trimming cost V 4 bases and J 1 base; bases outside gene matches: 8. CDR1 and CDR2 (germline): MNHNS, SASEGT. The chain's CDR3 is CASSGRQGWGTDTQYF. CDR3 DNA sequence: TGTGCCAGCAGTGGACGACAGGGATGGGGCACAGATACGCAGTATTTT.

The rearrangement uses TRBV29-1 and TRBJ1-6; 7 nucleotides agree with TRBD1. The ends lost 6 bases at V and 5 bases at J; junction bases unmatched: 4. Germline V gene data show CDR1 as SQVTM and CDR2 as ANQGSEA. The CDR3 sequence is 13 residues long. CDR3 sequence reads: CSVQTGNNSPLHF. The CDR3 DNA reads TGCAGCGTGCAGACAGGGAATAATTCACCCCTCCACTTT. The full variable domain, with the rest looked up from reference TRBV29-1 and TRBJ1-6, is SAVISQKPSRDICQRGTSLTIQCQVDSQVTMMFWYRQQPGQSLTLIATANQGSEATYESGFVIDKFPISRPNLTFSTLTVSNMSPEDSSIYLCSVQTGNNSPLHFGNGTRLTVT.

The chain is built from TRBV7-4 and TRBJ2-5; 7 bases match TRBD1. CDR3 length equals 15 residues. From germline, CDR1 is SGHVT and CDR2 SQSDAQ. Trimming at V came to 4 bases and at J to 5 bases, leaving 10 bases not matched to a gene. The CDR3 here is CASSSWSGGWETQYF. The CDR3, as DNA: TGTGCCAGCAGCTCCTGGTCAGGGGGTTGGGAGACCCAGTACTTC.

The rearrangement uses TRBV7-3 and TRBJ2-1; 11 bases align to TRBD2. V lost 0 bases and J lost 6; bases outside the gene matches: 7. The CDR3 length is 17 residues. CDR1 SGHTA and CDR2 FQGTGA come from the germline V gene. DNA of the CDR3: TGTGCCAGCAGCTTAACCCATAGCGGGAGGGCCTCCAATGAGCAGTTCTTC. Its protein product is CASSLTHSGRASNEQFF.